This T cell receptor beta chain was identified in a study of blood T cell repertoires in COVID-19. Across the study: Samples representing acute and convalescent COVID-19 were sourced from the United States, Italy and Spain. From T cells, B-cell-depleted T cells, or PBMCs came the material, which was cDNA or gDNA.

In the original workflow: Using reference gene primer amplification, nucleated cell counts were estimated. The assay was immunoSEQ multiplex PCR, and TCRdb's table has in-frame clones only and misses some. V and J calls and clone size follow that table, whereas D and trimming were derived from the DNA. Altogether roughly 200,000 clones are present, 80% to 95% being singletons, with the ten largest covering 0.5% to 0.6%. This clonotype was sampled from a man aged 50 to 60 with acute or convalescent COVID-19. Specimen: peripheral blood.

The CDR3 loop reads CASSSINYGYTF. CDR3 nucleotide sequence: TGTGCCAGCAGTAGCATAAACTATGGCTACACCTTC. The genes are TRBV28 and TRBJ1-2; D not resolved. Trimming cost V 5 bases and J 2 bases, with 6 bases left between them. CDR3 length equals 12 residues. Germline-derived CDR1 and CDR2 are MDHEN and SYDVKM.